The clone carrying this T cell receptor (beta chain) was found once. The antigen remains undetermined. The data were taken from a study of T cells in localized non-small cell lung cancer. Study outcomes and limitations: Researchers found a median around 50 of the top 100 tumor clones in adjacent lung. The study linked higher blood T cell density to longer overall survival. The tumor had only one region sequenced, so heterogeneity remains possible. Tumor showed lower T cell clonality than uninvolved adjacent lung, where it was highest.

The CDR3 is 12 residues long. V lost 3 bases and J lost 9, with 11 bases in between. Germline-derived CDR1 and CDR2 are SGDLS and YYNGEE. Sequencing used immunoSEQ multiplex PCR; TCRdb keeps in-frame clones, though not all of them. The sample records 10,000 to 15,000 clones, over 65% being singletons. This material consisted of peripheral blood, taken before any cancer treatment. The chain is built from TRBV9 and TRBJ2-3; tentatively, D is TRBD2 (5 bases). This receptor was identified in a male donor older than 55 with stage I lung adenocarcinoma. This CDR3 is CASSETGKTQYF. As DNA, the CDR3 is TGTGCCAGCAGCGAAACCGGGAAAACGCAGTATTTT.